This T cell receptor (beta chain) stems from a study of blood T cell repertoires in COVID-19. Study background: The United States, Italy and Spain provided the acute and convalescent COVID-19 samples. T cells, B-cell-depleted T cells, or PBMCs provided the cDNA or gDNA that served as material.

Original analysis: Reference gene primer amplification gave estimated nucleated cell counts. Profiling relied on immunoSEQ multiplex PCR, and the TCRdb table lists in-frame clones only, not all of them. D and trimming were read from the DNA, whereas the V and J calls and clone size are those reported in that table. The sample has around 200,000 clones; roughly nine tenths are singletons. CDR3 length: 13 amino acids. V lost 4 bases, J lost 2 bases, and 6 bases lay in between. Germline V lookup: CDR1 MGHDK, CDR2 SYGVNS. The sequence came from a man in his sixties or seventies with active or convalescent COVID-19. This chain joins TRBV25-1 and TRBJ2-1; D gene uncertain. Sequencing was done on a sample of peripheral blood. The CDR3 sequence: CASSVETYNEQFF. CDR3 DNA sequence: TGTGCCAGCAGTGTTGAGACCTACAATGAGCAGTTCTTC. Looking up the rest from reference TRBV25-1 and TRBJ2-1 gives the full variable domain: EADIYQTPRYLVIGTGKKITLECSQTMGHDKMYWYQQDPGMELHLIHYSYGVNSTEKGDLSSESTVSRIRTEHFPLTLESARPSHTSQYLCASSVETYNEQFFGPGTRLTVL.